This paragraph reports one T cell receptor beta chain. This entry belongs to a study of blood T cell repertoires in COVID-19. Study overall: The samples span acute and convalescent COVID-19 from the United States, Italy and Spain. Sources were T cells, B-cell-depleted T cells, or PBMCs; the material itself was cDNA or gDNA.

The authors' processing: Counts of nucleated cells, estimated from reference gene primer amplification, were obtained. TCRdb's table, derived via immunoSEQ multiplex PCR, lists solely in-frame clones and lacks some. V and J calls and clone size are those listed in that table; D and trimming were worked out from the DNA. The sample contains tens of thousands of clones, 85% of which appear only once. The V end lost 4 bases, the J end lost 2 bases, and 10 bases lay between the germline ends. Germline CDR1 reads SGHKS; CDR2 reads YYEKEE (reference sequence). The CDR3 runs 13 residues. This receptor was obtained from a human donor in a cohort sampled during active COVID-19. The chain links TRBV5-5 to TRBJ2-7; D unclear. The sequenced material came from peripheral blood. The CDR3 region has the DNA TGTGCCAGCAGCCAGACTGCCACCTACGAGCAGTACTTC. Encoded protein: CASSQTATYEQYF.